This T cell receptor beta chain was sequenced for a study of Ad26.COV2.S vaccination and SARS-CoV-2 variants. Treatment given: some 19 received Ad26.COV2.S at low or high dose, single or two shots; a few received placebo; per-sample allocation not given. Sampling was performed 63 days after the first vaccine or placebo injection. Donor was an adult aged 18-55 years in Boston. An Ad26 vector expressing Wuhan-strain SARS-CoV-2 spike served as the vaccine. Trimming removed 7 bases at V and 10 bases at J, with 15 bases between. This CDR3 comprises 13 residues. Germline V lookup: CDR1 SGHTS, CDR2 YDEGEE. The table came from immunoSEQ multiplex PCR; TCRdb's copy has only in-frame clones and leaves some out. The sample has 360,000 or so clones, 87% seen once; the top ten hold roughly 3.1%.

The sequencing used peripheral blood, collected in a trial of Ad26.COV2.S vaccine versus placebo. The chain recombines TRBV5-8 with TRBJ1-6; no clear D gene. This clonotype was sampled from a person aged 18-65 years who received the Ad26.COV2.S COVID-19 vaccine or a placebo. The CDR3, as DNA: TGTGCCAGCCGTTGGGAGGTTCGGTCACCCCTCCACTTT. Translation gives CASRWEVRSPLHF.